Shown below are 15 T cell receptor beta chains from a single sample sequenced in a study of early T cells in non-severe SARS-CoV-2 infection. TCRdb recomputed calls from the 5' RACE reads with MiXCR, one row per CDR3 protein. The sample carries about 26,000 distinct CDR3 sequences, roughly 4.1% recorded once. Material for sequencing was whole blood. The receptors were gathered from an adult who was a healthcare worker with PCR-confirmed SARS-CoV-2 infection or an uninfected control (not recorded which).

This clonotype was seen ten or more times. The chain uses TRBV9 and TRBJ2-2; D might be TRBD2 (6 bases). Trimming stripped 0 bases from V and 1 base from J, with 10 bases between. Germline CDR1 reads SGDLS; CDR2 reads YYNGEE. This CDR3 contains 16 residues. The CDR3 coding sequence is TGTGCCAGCAGCGTAGTGGCGGGGAGGAACACCGGGGAGCTGTTTTTT. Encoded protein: CASSVVAGRNTGELFF.

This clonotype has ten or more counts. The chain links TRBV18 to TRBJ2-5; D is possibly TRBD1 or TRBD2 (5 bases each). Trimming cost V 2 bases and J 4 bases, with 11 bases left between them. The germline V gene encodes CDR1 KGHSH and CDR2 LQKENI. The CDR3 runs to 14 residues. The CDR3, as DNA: TGTGCCAGCTCACCAGAGGGGCGGAGAGAGACCCAGTACTTC. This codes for CASSPEGRRETQYF.

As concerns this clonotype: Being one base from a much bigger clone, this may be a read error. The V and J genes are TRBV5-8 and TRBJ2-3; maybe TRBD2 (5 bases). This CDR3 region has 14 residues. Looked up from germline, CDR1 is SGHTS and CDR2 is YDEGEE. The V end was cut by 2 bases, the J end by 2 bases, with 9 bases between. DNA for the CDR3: TGTGCCAGCAGCTTCACGGACTTCACAGATACGCAGTATTTT. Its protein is CASSFTDFTDTQYF.

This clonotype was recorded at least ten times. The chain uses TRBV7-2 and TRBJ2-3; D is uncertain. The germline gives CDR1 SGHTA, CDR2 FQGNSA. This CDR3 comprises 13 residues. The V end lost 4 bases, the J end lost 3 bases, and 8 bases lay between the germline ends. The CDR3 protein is CASSSLRTDTQYF. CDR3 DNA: TGTGCCAGCAGCTCCCTTAGAACAGATACGCAGTATTTT.

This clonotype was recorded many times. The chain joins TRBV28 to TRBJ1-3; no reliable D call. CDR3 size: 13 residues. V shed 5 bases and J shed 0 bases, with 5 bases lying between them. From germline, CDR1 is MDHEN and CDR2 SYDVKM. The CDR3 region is CASSRASGNTIYF. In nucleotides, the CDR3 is TGTGCCAGCAGTAGAGCCTCTGGAAACACCATATATTTT.

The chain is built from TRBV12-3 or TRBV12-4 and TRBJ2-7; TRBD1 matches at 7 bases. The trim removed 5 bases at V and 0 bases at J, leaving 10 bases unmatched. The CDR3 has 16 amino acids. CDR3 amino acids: CASSLRQGKTSYEQYF. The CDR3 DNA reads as TGTGCCAGCAGTCTACGACAGGGAAAAACCTCCTACGAGCAGTACTTC.

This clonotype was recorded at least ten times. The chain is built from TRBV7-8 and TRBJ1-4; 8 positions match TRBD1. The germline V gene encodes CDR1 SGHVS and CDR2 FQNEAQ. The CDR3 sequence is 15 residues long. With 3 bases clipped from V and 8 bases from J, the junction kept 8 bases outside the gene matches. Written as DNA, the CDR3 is TGTGCCAGCAGCTTGTCAGGGGGCGTTAAAGAAAAACTGTTTTTT. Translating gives CASSLSGGVKEKLFF.

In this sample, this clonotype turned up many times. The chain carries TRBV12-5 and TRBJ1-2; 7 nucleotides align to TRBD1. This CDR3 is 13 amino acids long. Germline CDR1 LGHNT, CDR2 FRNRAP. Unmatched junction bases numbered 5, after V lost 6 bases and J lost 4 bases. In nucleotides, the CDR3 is TGTGCTAGTGGAGCGAAGGGGGCCTATGGCTACACCTTC. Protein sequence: CASGAKGAYGYTF.

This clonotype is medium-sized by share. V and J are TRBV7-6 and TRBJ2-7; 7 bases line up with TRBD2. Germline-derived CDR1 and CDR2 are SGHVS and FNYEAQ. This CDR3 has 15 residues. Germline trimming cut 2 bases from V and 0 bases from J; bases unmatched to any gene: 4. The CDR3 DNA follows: TGTGCCAGCAGCTTAACCAGCGGGACCTCCTACGAGCAGTACTTC. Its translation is CASSLTSGTSYEQYF. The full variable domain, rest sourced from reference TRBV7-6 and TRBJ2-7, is GAGVSQSPRYKVTKRGQDVALRCDPISGHVSLYWYRQALGQGPEFLTYFNYEAQQDKSGLPNDRFSAERPEGSISTLTIQRTEQRDSAMYRCASSLTSGTSYEQYFGPGTRLTVT.

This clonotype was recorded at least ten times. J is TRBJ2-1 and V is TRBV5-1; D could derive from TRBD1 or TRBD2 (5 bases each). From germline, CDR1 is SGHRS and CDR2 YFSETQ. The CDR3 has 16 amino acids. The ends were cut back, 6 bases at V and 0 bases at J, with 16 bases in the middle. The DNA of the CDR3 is TGCGCCAGCACATCTTTGAGGGGAAGCTCCTACAATGAGCAGTTCTTC. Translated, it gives CASTSLRGSSYNEQFF.

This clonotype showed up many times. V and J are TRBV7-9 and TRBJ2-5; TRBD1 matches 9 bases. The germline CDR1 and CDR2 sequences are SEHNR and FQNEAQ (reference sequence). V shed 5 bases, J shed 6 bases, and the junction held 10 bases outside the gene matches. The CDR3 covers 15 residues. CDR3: CASSLSTGGPKTQYF. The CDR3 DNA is TGTGCCAGCAGCCTATCAACAGGGGGCCCCAAGACCCAGTACTTC.

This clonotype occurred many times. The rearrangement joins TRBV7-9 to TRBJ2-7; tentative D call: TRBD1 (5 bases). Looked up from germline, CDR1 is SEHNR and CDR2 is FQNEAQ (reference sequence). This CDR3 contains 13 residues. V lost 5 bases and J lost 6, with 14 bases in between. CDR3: CASSHIGQGEQYF. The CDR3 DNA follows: TGTGCCAGCAGCCACATTGGGCAGGGCGAGCAGTACTTC.

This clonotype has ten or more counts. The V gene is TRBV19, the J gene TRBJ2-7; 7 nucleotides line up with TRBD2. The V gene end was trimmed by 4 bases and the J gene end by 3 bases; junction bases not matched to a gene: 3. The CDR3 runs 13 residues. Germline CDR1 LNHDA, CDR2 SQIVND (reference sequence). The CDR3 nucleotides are TGTGCCAGTAGTAGCCGGGACTACTACGAGCAGTACTTC. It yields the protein CASSSRDYYEQYF. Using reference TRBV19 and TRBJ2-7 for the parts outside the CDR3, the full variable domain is DGGITQSPKYLFRKEGQNVTLSCEQNLNHDAMYWYRQDPGQGLRLIYYSQIVNDFQKGDIAEGYSVSREKKESFPLTVTSAQKNPTAFYLCASSSRDYYEQYFGPGTRLTVT.

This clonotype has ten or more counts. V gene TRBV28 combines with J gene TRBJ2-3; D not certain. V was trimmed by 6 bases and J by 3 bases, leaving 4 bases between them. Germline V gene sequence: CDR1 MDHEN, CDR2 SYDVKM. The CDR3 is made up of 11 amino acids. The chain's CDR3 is CASSATDTQYF. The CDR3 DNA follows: TGTGCCAGCAGCGCAACAGATACGCAGTATTTT.

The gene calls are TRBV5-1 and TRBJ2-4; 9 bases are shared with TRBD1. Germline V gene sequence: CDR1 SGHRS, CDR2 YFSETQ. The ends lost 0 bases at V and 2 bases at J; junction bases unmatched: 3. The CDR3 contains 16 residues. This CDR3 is CASSLADRGSKNIQYF. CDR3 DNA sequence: TGCGCCAGCAGCTTGGCCGACAGGGGGTCCAAAAACATTCAGTACTTC. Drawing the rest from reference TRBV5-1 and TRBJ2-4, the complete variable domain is KAGVTQTPRYLIKTRGQQVTLSCSPISGHRSVSWYQQTPGQGLQFLFEYFSETQRNKGNFPGRFSGRQFSNSRSEMNVSTLELGDSALYLCASSLADRGSKNIQYFGAGTRLSVL.